This is a list of T cell receptor beta chains from one sample in a study of T cells after posttransplantation cyclophosphamide. This table comes from immunoSEQ multiplex PCR, and its TCRdb copy is limited to in-frame clones, with some not included. The repertoire holds fewer than 55,000 clones, 85% to 95% seen once, with 2.9% in the top ten. The sample was PBMCs. These receptors all come from a woman aged 30 to 39 in good health and a related stem cell transplant donor. Each CDR3 is given without its conserved first and last residue. The order of the fields is V gene, J gene, CDR3 protein.

TRBV2	TRBJ1-6	ASSALPRGRPNNSPLH
TRBV7-9	TRBJ2-2	ASSLRGMDRGLNTGELF
TRBV14	TRBJ1-5	ASSLTGNQPQH
TRBV5-6	TRBJ1-1	ASSLAGGNTEAF
TRBV6-5	TRBJ2-6	ASSYSRGANVLT
TRBV5-6	TRBJ1-2	ASSLTRQGRDYGYT
TRBV7-8	TRBJ2-7	ASRKYQGPSYEQY
TRBV30	TRBJ1-2	ACRQGAYGYT
TRBV4-2	TRBJ1-1	ASSQDHPRQGGTEAF
TRBV7-2	TRBJ1-6	ASSLGDSSPLH
TRBV18	TRBJ1-2	ASSPKQGANGYT
TRBV4-3	TRBJ2-1	ASSQEPGLAWNEQF
TRBV9	TRBJ2-7	ASSVGSGQYEQY
TRBV6-5	TRBJ2-3	ASSTPRWADTQY
TRBV6-6	TRBJ1-6	ASTSPGVPGSPLH
TRBV9	TRBJ1-2	ASSVLPGDYGYT
TRBV2	TRBJ2-7	ASSETGDPFYEQY
TRBV15	TRBJ1-5	ATSRSGQGVNQPQH
TRBV15	TRBJ1-2	ATSRVTGEYGYT
TRBV5-1	TRBJ2-3	ASSLVVGASTDTQY
TRBV10-3	TRBJ1-1	AISDRGRNTEAF
TRBV6-5	TRBJ2-2	ASRSGQGLTGELF
TRBV2	TRBJ1-1	ASSDRGIGTEAF
TRBV18	TRBJ2-7	ASSIRQGDSAQY
TRBV19	TRBJ2-7	ASSPQGQFYEQY
TRBV4-1	TRBJ2-2	ASSQEWPRGGTNTGELF
TRBV7-6	TRBJ2-5	ASSGRGGKETQY
TRBV7-2	TRBJ2-7	ASSLARELLTYEQY
TRBV6-5	TRBJ1-2	ASSYSNPGIDYGYT
TRBV7-2	TRBJ2-1	ASSTSGTNYNEQF
TRBV6-5	TRBJ2-6	ASSLTGAGANVLT
TRBV4-1	TRBJ2-1	ASSQDGQGYNEQF
TRBV2	TRBJ2-7	ASLNRDEQY
TRBV2	TRBJ2-2	ASSEVRAGELF
TRBV2	TRBJ1-4	ASSTTGISEKLF
TRBV5-1	TRBJ1-4	ASSSTSPRGANEKLF
TRBV27	TRBJ1-6	ASSLKGTVGNSPLH
TRBV2	TRBJ2-5	ASKGLYQETQY
TRBV7-8	TRBJ2-7	ASSLASTGSD
TRBV4-2	TRBJ1-1	ASSQNPGHYQGTEAF
TRBV11-2	TRBJ1-1	ASSPTPATGRAF
TRBV6-6	TRBJ2-1	ASSLAGESYNEQF
TRBV5-1	TRBJ2-5	ASSRGGGEETQY
TRBV10-2	TRBJ2-7	ASSSGTGVYEQY
TRBV5-1	TRBJ1-1	ASSLNSHRVRNTEAF
TRBV28	TRBJ2-7	ASSSKQGVGAYEQY
TRBV30	TRBJ2-7	AWSDTASYEQY
TRBV19	TRBJ1-2	ASISLNGGDHGYT
TRBV30	TRBJ1-4	AWSQTENEKLF
TRBV6-1	TRBJ1-3	ASSEDSSGNTIY
TRBV25-1	TRBJ1-1	ASRSHMNTEAF
TRBV27	TRBJ1-2	ASSLAPGYGYT
TRBV6-6	TRBJ2-5	ASTYPPQETQY
TRBV19	TRBJ2-7	ASSISTASYEQY
TRBV7-8	TRBJ2-5	ASSPERFQETQY